The clone carrying this T cell receptor (beta chain) is a singleton in its sample. Its antigen is still unknown. This specimen belongs to a study of shared clonotypes between healthy human individuals. General observations from the study: There were few donors, and this limited the genetic and exposure-history diversity represented.

Per the germline V gene, CDR1 is ENHRY and CDR2 is SYGVKD. V was pared by 2 bases and J by 3 bases, with 5 bases between. The CDR3 has 12 residues. Naive CD8 cells, CD45RO-negative and positively selected for CCR7, excluded terminally differentiated effector memory CD45RA+ cells. Each subset's genomic DNA was split evenly across several immunoSEQ plates. Replicate PCRs from sorted subsets contained roughly 190 ng DNA, which is 29,000 or so T cell genomes. Assay used: immunoSEQ multiplex PCR; TCRdb lists only in-frame clones, some missing. The sample shows 800,000 or so clones, around 96% of them seen only once.

The chain employs TRBV10-3 and TRBJ2-7; no firm D call. The sample comprised naive CD8+ T cells sorted from blood. The TCR comes from a man aged 25-45 years in good health. This CDR3 is CAISENRYEQYF. DNA for the CDR3: TGTGCCATCAGTGAGAACCGCTACGAGCAGTACTTC.